The 2 T cell receptor beta chains given below trace back to one sample, sequenced in a study of CD8 T cells in ankylosing spondylitis. TCRdb re-called the 5' RACE reads through MiXCR, storing one row per CDR3 protein. The table has 110,000 to 150,000 distinct CDR3 sequences, roughly 8% seen once. The sample comprised synovial fluid, either unsorted or a sorted T cell fraction (not recorded which). The receptors derive from a male donor with ankylosing spondylitis.

This clonotype was seen at least ten times. The chain has TRBV5-1 and TRBJ2-7; 9 nucleotides match TRBD1. This CDR3 is 16 amino acids long. Trimming removed 0 bases from V and 3 bases from J; junction bases left unmatched: 7. Germline CDR1 reads SGHRS; CDR2 reads YFSETQ. CDR3 region: CASSLDGRQGGYEQYF. CDR3 bases: TGCGCCAGCAGCTTGGACGGTAGACAGGGGGGCTACGAGCAGTACTTC.

Only a few counts were recorded for this clonotype. The chain uses TRBV2 and TRBJ2-5; D perhaps matches TRBD2 (5 bases). This CDR3 has 18 residues. Trimming took 3 bases from V and 2 from J, leaving 22 bases between them. Germline V gene data show CDR1 as SNHLY and CDR2 as FYNNEI. CDR3 sequence: CASSDQAGPGWMQETQYF. The CDR3 DNA is TGTGCCAGCAGTGATCAGGCAGGTCCGGGGTGGATGCAAGAGACCCAGTACTTC.